This T cell receptor (beta chain) was documented in a study of vaccination and CD4 T cells after COVID-19. CDR3 size: 15 residues. An Oncomine TCR Beta short-read assay was used to sequence the DNA from cultured CD4+ T cells. It was from cultured CD4+ T cells that genomic DNA was extracted. TCRdb independently ran MiXCR on the PCR reads; one entry per CDR3 protein. Among around 9,000 distinct CDR3 sequences listed, under 35% were seen once. Treatment here: roughly 11-day PBMC culture with coronavirus spike peptide pools or control peptides (ViraFEST assay). Samples of CD4+ T cells were obtained from the unexposed donor before the COVID-19 pandemic (2011-2018). Under the ViraFEST approach, antigen-specific T cells were expanded with peptide pools and TCRs subsequently sequenced. This clonotype was seen only a few times. Its target is not known.

The rearrangement uses TRBV21-1 and TRBJ2-7. TRBV21-1 has pseudogene status. The sequenced material came from CD4+ T cells from blood, cultured in vitro. The TCR was taken from a human donor in good health. For the CDR3, the DNA is TGTGCCAGCAGCAAAAGGTGGATGATTGGCTACGAGCAGTACTTC. Its protein product is CASSKRWMIGYEQYF.